A single sample gave rise to the 25 T cell receptor beta chains below, sequenced in a study of T and B cells in COVID-19 patients (dated by TCRdb to 2019 to 2021). TRB repertoires were amplified using about 220-550 ng of genomic DNA isolated from blood. TCRdb names Illumina MiSeq as the instrument used. Multiplex PCR with BIOMED2 TRB-A/B primer pools was used to amplify the TRB rearrangements. TCRdb cleaned the public reads at Q25 with fastp, built clones with MiXCR and kept in-frame beta chains. Rows with one shared CDR3 protein collapse into an entry with the most common genes and DNA. A total of fewer than 5,000 distinct CDR3 sequences appear in this sample, around 27% of them only once. The ten largest clones represent 35% to 55% of the sample. Sequenced material: blood. These receptors all stem from a human donor with active COVID-19. The donor label of this sample is uncertain.

About this clonotype: This may be a read error: a much more frequent sequence differs by one nucleotide. The CDR3 loop is CASSPPGTGVSLDTQHF. The CDR3 coding sequence is TGTGCCAGCTCACCACCGGGCACAGGGGTGTCGTTAGATACGCAGCATTTT. This chain links TRBV18 with TRBJ2-3; the match to TRBD1 covers 7 bases. The assigned J gene may be wrong: the sequence end matches TRBJ1-5 better. Germline CDR1 is KGHSH and CDR2 is LQKENI. The CDR3 consists of 17 residues.

This chain links TRBV20-1 with TRBJ2-5, with D perhaps matching TRBD2 (5 bases). Looked up from germline, CDR1 is DFQATT and CDR2 is SNEGSKA (reference sequence). V lost 0 bases to trimming and J lost 4 bases, with 21 bases between them. The CDR3 has 17 residues. As DNA, the CDR3 is TGCAGTGCTAGAGACCCAACGTTGGCCCACCGGGGAGAGACCCAGTACTTC. Protein sequence: CSARDPTLAHRGETQYF.

This clonotype counts as medium-sized. V usage is TRBV19 and J usage is TRBJ2-2; 10 nucleotides line up with TRBD2. This CDR3 region has 16 residues. Germline V lookup: CDR1 LNHDA, CDR2 SQIVND (reference sequence). V lost 9 bases to trimming and J lost 3 bases; unmatched junction nucleotides: 10. DNA for the CDR3: TGTGCCAGCAGGGTTCTAGCGGGGGCCTACACCGGGGAGCTGTTTTTT. This codes for CASRVLAGAYTGELFF. The whole variable domain, remainder taken from reference TRBV19 and TRBJ2-2, is DGGITQSPKYLFRKEGQNVTLSCEQNLNHDAMYWYRQDPGQGLRLIYYSQIVNDFQKGDIAEGYSVSREKKESFPLTVTSAQKNPTAFYLCASRVLAGAYTGELFFGEGSRLTVL.

By frequency in the sample, this clonotype is medium-sized. This chain uses TRBV5-6 with TRBJ2-1; TRBD2 might be the D (5 bases). Germline assignment: CDR1 SGHDT and CDR2 YYEEEE. This CDR3 region has 16 residues. Trimming removed 5 bases from V and 5 bases from J, with 20 bases in between. The CDR3 sequence: CASSLLLDGIHNEQFF. As DNA, the CDR3 is TGTGCCAGCAGTCTCCTTCTGGACGGGATACACAATGAGCAGTTCTTC.

Sample share makes this clonotype medium-sized. The chain has TRBV18 and TRBJ2-6, with TRBD1 identical over 7 bases. V lost 5 bases and J lost 0; bases outside the gene matches: 7. The CDR3 is made up of 17 amino acids. Germline V gives CDR1 KGHSH, CDR2 LQKENI. The CDR3 DNA is TGTGCCAGCTCAATCCTGGGACAGAACTCTGGGGCCAACGTCCTGACTTTC. This encodes CASSILGQNSGANVLTF.

This clonotype is classed as medium-sized. The chain links TRBV7-9 to TRBJ2-2; D possibly matches TRBD1 or TRBD2 (6 bases each). V was clipped by 4 bases and J by 0 bases, with 12 bases between them. CDR3 size: 16 residues. Germline V CDR1 and CDR2: SEHNR, FQNEAQ (reference sequence). The CDR3 loop reads CASSYPGATNTGELFF. The CDR3 DNA reads as TGTGCCAGCAGCTATCCGGGGGCGACGAACACCGGGGAGCTGTTTTTT.

V and J are TRBV6-2 or TRBV6-3 and TRBJ2-3, with D maybe TRBD1 (5 bases). V lost 4 bases and J 3 bases, leaving 11 bases between the germline ends. The CDR3 extends over 14 amino acids. Germline assignment: CDR1 MNHEY and CDR2 SVGEGT. The CDR3 DNA reads as TGTGCCAGCAGTTGGGGCGGTAGTACAGATACGCAGTATTTT. Its protein product is CASSWGGSTDTQYF.

By share, this clonotype counts as large (0.1 to 1%). The chain combines TRBV29-1 with TRBJ2-7, with D maybe TRBD2 (6 bases). CDR3 length: 13 amino acids. V was shortened by 4 bases and J by 1 base, with 11 bases between the two germline ends. The germline gives CDR1 SQVTM, CDR2 ANQGSEA. The CDR3 DNA reads as TGCAGCGTTGCTAGCGCCGTATCCTACGAGCAGTACTTC. Translated: CSVASAVSYEQYF.

This clonotype ranks as medium-sized. V gene TRBV7-6 combines with J gene TRBJ2-2, with 11 nucleotides matching TRBD1. J was trimmed by 3 bases and V by 4 bases; bases with no gene match: 4. Germline assignment: CDR1 SGHVS and CDR2 FNYEAQ. The CDR3 has 16 residues. The CDR3 nucleotides are TGTGCCAGCAGCTCGGACAGGGGGCGGGACACCGGGGAGCTGTTTTTT. This gives the protein CASSSDRGRDTGELFF.

Judged by abundance, this clonotype is medium-sized (0.01 to 0.1%). The chain has TRBV6-5 and TRBJ1-4; D uncertain. CDR1 and CDR2 from the germline V gene are MNHEY and SVGAGI. V was cut by 6 bases and J by 8 bases, with 19 bases left in between. The CDR3 has 15 residues. CDR3 loop: CASRKWTGPREKLFF. The CDR3, as DNA: TGTGCCAGCAGAAAATGGACGGGCCCACGGGAAAAACTGTTTTTT.

This clonotype is labeled medium-sized. The chain uses TRBV11-1 and TRBJ2-7, with TRBD2 as a possible D gene (6 bases). V dropped 1 base and J dropped 0 bases, with 13 bases sitting between them. The length of the CDR3 is 16 residues. Per germline, CDR1 SGHAT and CDR2 FQDESV (reference sequence). In DNA, the CDR3 is TGTGCCAGCAGCTTAGGATCTAGCGCAAGCTCCTACGAGCAGTACTTC. Protein product: CASSLGSSASSYEQYF.

This clonotype has just a few counts. The chain carries TRBV28 and TRBJ2-6; possibly TRBD2 for D (6 bases). Trimming left V 5 bases short and J 3 bases short, with 11 bases between. The CDR3 spans 15 residues. CDR1 and CDR2 (germline): MDHEN, SYDVKM. For the CDR3, the DNA is TGTGCCAGCAGTGTGGGGGGAAGTGGGGCCAACGTCCTGACTTTC. It translates to CASSVGGSGANVLTF.

Turning to this clonotype: An end of the junction does not agree with germline; a read error may underlie this. The chain links TRBV13 to TRBJ2-7; TRBD1 aligns across 12 bases. The CDR3 totals 16 residues. CDR1 PRHDT and CDR2 FYEKMQ come from the germline V gene (reference sequence). The CDR3 bases are TGCGCCAGCAGCTTGACCTCCGGGACAGGGGGCCACGAGCAGTACTTC. Encoded protein: CASSLTSGTGGHEQYF.

By proportion, this clonotype is medium-sized. The chain combines TRBV12-3 or TRBV12-4 with TRBJ2-1; 13 bases match TRBD2. The CDR3 loop spans 15 amino acids. The junction had 10 bases not matched to a gene; V was cut back by 10 bases and J by 7 bases. CDR3 nucleotide sequence: TGTGCCACCGCACTACTAGCGGGGGGGTCAAATGAGCAGTTCTTC. Translated, it gives CATALLAGGSNEQFF.

The genes are TRBV6-1 and TRBJ1-5; D uncertain. V dropped 4 bases and J dropped 0 bases, with 7 bases sitting between them. Germline-derived CDR1 and CDR2 are MNHNS and SASEGT. The CDR3 is made up of 14 amino acids. CDR3 nucleotides: TGTGCCAGCAGTGGCAGATATAGCAATCAGCCCCAGCATTTT. Translation gives CASSGRYSNQPQHF.

Sample share makes this clonotype medium-sized. The genes are TRBV19 and TRBJ2-7; TRBD1 is a possible D gene (6 bases). The V end lost 2 bases, the J end lost 6 bases, and 17 bases lay between the germline ends. The CDR3 is 15 residues long. Germline CDR1 LNHDA, CDR2 SQIVND (reference sequence). CDR3 sequence reads: CASSIKTGPMGEQYF. As DNA, the CDR3 is TGTGCCAGTAGTATAAAGACAGGCCCCATGGGCGAGCAGTACTTC.

In its sample, this clonotype is medium-sized. V usage is TRBV5-6 and J usage is TRBJ1-5, with a tentative D call TRBD1 (5 bases). Germline V lookup: CDR1 SGHDT, CDR2 YYEEEE. V was pared by 1 base and J by 9 bases, with 11 bases between. This CDR3 region has 13 residues. The CDR3 sequence: CASSLWGMPPQHF. The CDR3, as DNA: TGTGCCAGCAGCTTGTGGGGGATGCCGCCCCAGCATTTT.

Only one count was recorded for this clonotype. The V call is TRBV20-1, the J call TRBJ1-3; no firm D call. The CDR3 has 14 amino acids. Trimming shortened V by 0 bases and J by 1 base, and 7 bases separated the two germline ends. CDR1 is DFQATT and CDR2 is SNEGSKA in the germline V gene (reference sequence). The CDR3 region is CSARDPLSGNTIYF. As DNA, the CDR3 is TGCAGTGCTAGAGACCCCCTGTCTGGAAACACCATATATTTT.

By proportion, this clonotype is medium-sized (0.01 to 0.1%). The chain employs TRBV18 and TRBJ1-1; 9 nucleotides match TRBD1. Germline values: CDR1 KGHSH, CDR2 LQKENI. The V gene end was trimmed by 5 bases and the J gene end by 7 bases; junction bases not matched to a gene: 8. The CDR3 length is 14 residues. Here the CDR3 DNA reads TGTGCCAGCTCAGTCGCCGGGACAGGGTATGAAGCTTTCTTT. This translates into CASSVAGTGYEAFF.

This clonotype appeared once. This chain joins TRBV21-1 and TRBJ2-7; TRBD1, the table's D call, lacks a check against the DNA. TRBV21-1 is a pseudogene. The CDR3 covers 15 residues. CDR3 sequence reads: CASSKPSGTNYEQYF. For the CDR3, the DNA is TGTGCCAGCAGCAAACCATCCGGGACAAACTACGAGCAGTACTTC.

With regard to this clonotype: One end of the junction fails to match germline, which may point to a read error. The chain links TRBV6-6 to TRBJ1-5; possible D gene TRBD1, 5 bases. The germline CDR1 and CDR2 sequences are MNHNY and SVGAGI (reference sequence). CDR3 length equals 17 residues. The CDR3, as DNA: TGTGCCAGCAGTCACCCGCCGGGACGGTATAGCCATCAGCCCCAGCATTTT. Amino acids: CASSHPPGRYSHQPQHF.

This chain joins TRBV11-1 and TRBJ2-1; D may be TRBD1 or TRBD2 (6 bases each). In germline, CDR1 is SGHAT, CDR2 FQDESV (reference sequence). With 5 bases removed from V and 4 bases from J, the gap between germline ends came to 18 bases. The CDR3 extends over 16 amino acids. This CDR3 reads CASSLSGAPGYNEQFF. CDR3 DNA: TGTGCCAGCAGCCTCTCGGGGGCGCCTGGATACAATGAGCAGTTCTTC.

This rearrangement joins TRBV6-5 to TRBJ2-6; 11 nucleotides match TRBD1. Germline assignment: CDR1 MNHEY and CDR2 SVGAGI. This CDR3 region has 16 residues. V shed 6 bases and J 4 bases; nucleotides not matched to a gene: 5. CDR3 sequence reads: CASRRTGGAGANVLTF. The CDR3, as DNA: TGTGCCAGCAGACGGACAGGGGGCGCCGGGGCCAACGTCCTGACTTTC.

This chain connects TRBV7-9 to TRBJ1-2; D gene ambiguous. Germline CDR1 SEHNR, CDR2 FQNEAQ (reference sequence). This CDR3 region has 14 residues. Trimming left V 1 base short and J 6 bases short, with 12 bases between. The CDR3 DNA reads TGTGCCAGCAGCTTAGTGGCAGGCTACGATGGCTACACCTTC. Translation: CASSLVAGYDGYTF.

This clonotype is categorized as medium-sized. The V call is TRBV5-5, the J call TRBJ2-1; possibly TRBD1 for D (5 bases). The V gene's germline CDR1 is SGHKS and CDR2 YYEKEE (reference sequence). V was clipped by 2 bases and J by 8 bases, with 11 bases between them. The CDR3 is 13 residues long. The CDR3, as DNA: TGTGCCAGCAGCTTCTGGGGCGGAGATGAGCAGTTCTTC. This encodes CASSFWGGDEQFF.